The 7 T cell receptor beta chains given below trace back to one sample, sequenced in a study of regulatory T cells in long-lasting Graves disease. Arm-PCR of CDR3 regions with iRepertoire HTBI primers generated TCR beta libraries. Using its own MiXCR run on the multiplex PCR reads, TCRdb lists one record per CDR3 protein. The sample carries about 420,000 distinct CDR3 sequences, roughly 15% recorded once. The sample's time point: newly diagnosed GD, antithyroid drugs for less than 3 months. Extracted RNA from PBMCs served as the source of the TCR library. These same records also appear under a second study, on T cells in Graves' hyperthyroidism and ophthalmopathy.

The material was peripheral blood mononuclear cells (PBMCs), obtained at new diagnosis, from a patient treated with antithyroid drugs. The receptors were gathered from a woman aged 18-29 years with Graves disease.

The gene calls are TRBV5-1 and TRBJ1-1, with D hard to call. V lost 0 bases and J lost 4, with 7 bases in between. CDR3 size: 13 residues. Germline V gene lookup returns CDR1 SGHRS and CDR2 YFSETQ. CDR3: CASSLAVGTEAFF. CDR3 DNA: TGCGCCAGCAGCTTGGCCGTGGGCACTGAAGCTTTCTTT.

This clonotype showed up many times. The genes are TRBV28 and TRBJ2-7, with 10 positions matching TRBD1. Germline trimming cut 5 bases from V and 4 bases from J; bases unmatched to any gene: 5. This CDR3 is built from 14 residues. The germline CDR1 and CDR2 sequences are MDHEN and SYDVKM. CDR3 bases: TGTGCCAGCAGTAGACGGGACAGGGGTTACGAGCAGTACTTC. Translating gives CASSRRDRGYEQYF.

This clonotype was recorded a few times. Here the CDR3 reads CASSLDNTGSYNEQFF. In nucleotides, the CDR3 is TGTGCCAGCAGCTTAGATAATACAGGCTCCTACAATGAGCAGTTCTTC. The chain links TRBV11-2 to TRBJ2-1; a possible D gene is TRBD1 (5 bases). The CDR3 runs to 16 residues. Trimming took 0 bases from V and 0 from J, leaving 9 bases between them. The germline V gene has CDR1 SGHAT and CDR2 FQNNGV.

This clonotype showed up many times. V gene TRBV5-1 combines with J gene TRBJ2-7; 9 bases are a match to TRBD1. Per the germline V gene, CDR1 is SGHRS and CDR2 is YFSETQ. The V and J ends lost 6 bases and 1 base, in that order; junction bases with no gene match: 2. The CDR3 spans 13 residues. The CDR3 region is CASNGQGSYEQYF. CDR3 coding DNA: TGCGCCAGCAATGGACAGGGGTCCTACGAGCAGTACTTC.

This clonotype was seen many times. The chain is built from TRBV6-1 and TRBJ2-5; a possible D gene is TRBD2 (5 bases). This CDR3 contains 13 residues. Between the trimmed V and J ends, which lost 6 bases and 2 bases, there was a span of 10 bases. CDR1 is MNHNS and CDR2 is SASEGT in the germline V gene. The CDR3 region has the DNA TGTGCCAGCAGAAACGGGGTTCAAGAGACCCAGTACTTC. Translation gives CASRNGVQETQYF.

This clonotype was seen many times. V and J are TRBV7-2 and TRBJ2-3, with a weak D call TRBD1 (6 bases). V lost 5 bases, J lost 2 bases, and 14 bases lay in between. The CDR3 has 15 residues. Germline V gene sequence: CDR1 SGHTA, CDR2 FQGNSA. The CDR3 sequence is CASSRRQVLTDTQYF. The CDR3 region has the DNA TGTGCCAGCAGCAGACGACAGGTACTCACAGATACGCAGTATTTT.

This clonotype was counted at least ten times. V and J are TRBV28 and TRBJ2-1; 10 nucleotides align to TRBD1. The CDR3 sequence is 16 residues long. Looked up from germline, CDR1 is MDHEN and CDR2 is SYDVKM. With V trimmed by 6 bases and J by 7 bases, 12 bases remained unmatched. The CDR3 nucleotides are TGTGCCAGCAGGGGTCCCCCGGGACAGGGGAGGAATGAGCAGTTCTTC. Translating gives CASRGPPGQGRNEQFF.